Below, 15 T cell receptor beta chains from the same sample are listed, as sequenced in a study of blood T cell repertoires in COVID-19. Some clones are missing from TCRdb's copy, which holds only in-frame ones; the method was immunoSEQ multiplex PCR. The table lists 200,000 or so clones, roughly 85% of them singletons. The specimen was peripheral blood. Receptor source: a human donor with active or convalescent COVID-19. The donor label of this sample is uncertain.

The V gene is TRBV12-3 or TRBV12-4, the J gene TRBJ2-3; D is unclear. With 5 bases removed from V and 4 bases from J, the gap between germline ends came to 7 bases. The CDR3 is 12 amino acids. The CDR3 sequence is CASSPSADTQYF. Written as DNA, the CDR3 is TGTGCCAGCAGTCCCTCTGCAGATACGCAGTATTTT.

The chain joins TRBV6-2 or TRBV6-3 to TRBJ2-7; maybe TRBD2 (5 bases). The germline V gene has CDR1 MNHEY and CDR2 SVGEGT. V lost 7 bases and J 3 bases, leaving 22 bases between the germline ends. The CDR3 has 16 amino acids. As DNA, the CDR3 is TGTGCCAGCACCCCCGGCTCGGGATTAGGAGGCTACGAGCAGTACTTC. Translated: CASTPGSGLGGYEQYF.

The chain employs TRBV9 and TRBJ2-2; tentative D call: TRBD2 (6 bases). The CDR3 has 16 amino acids. CDR1 is SGDLS and CDR2 is YYNGEE in the germline V gene. Between the trimmed V and J ends, which lost 3 bases and 4 bases, there was a span of 16 bases. CDR3 bases: TGTGCCAGCAGCGCCAGCGGCGGGATTCGCACCGGGGAGCTGTTTTTT. This encodes CASSASGGIRTGELFF.

This chain joins TRBV4-2 and TRBJ1-5; TRBD1 agrees at 10 bases. In germline, CDR1 is LGHNA, CDR2 YNFKEQ. The CDR3 is 14 residues long. The V segment lost 5 bases and the J segment 5 bases; nucleotides outside the gene matches: 3. The CDR3 protein is CASSDGQGDQPQHF. CDR3 in DNA: TGTGCCAGCAGCGATGGACAGGGGGATCAGCCCCAGCATTTT.

J is TRBJ1-2 and V is TRBV6-5; possibly TRBD1 for D (5 bases). Trimming removed 7 bases from V and 3 bases from J, with 18 bases in between. Germline-derived CDR1 and CDR2 are MNHEY and SVGAGI. The CDR3 sequence is 15 residues long. CDR3 DNA sequence: TGTGCCAGCACGACACTCGGGGGGTTTCACTATGGCTACACCTTC. It is translated as CASTTLGGFHYGYTF.

The table lists this clone with a count of one. This chain connects TRBV2 to TRBJ1-2; no definite D call. Per germline, CDR1 SNHLY and CDR2 FYNNEI. V gave up 4 bases and J gave up 6 bases, with 6 bases separating them. CDR3 length: 11 residues. The chain's CDR3 is CASSAFNGYTF. The CDR3 DNA follows: TGTGCCAGCAGTGCCTTTAATGGCTACACCTTC. Combining the CDR3 with reference TRBV2 and TRBJ1-2 gives the whole variable domain EPEVTQTPSHQVTQMGQEVILRCVPISNHLYFYWYRQILGQKVEFLVSFYNNEISEKSEIFDDQFSVERPDGSNFTLKIRSTKLEDSAMYFCASSAFNGYTFGSGTRLTVV.

The chain uses TRBV6-5 and TRBJ1-1; perhaps TRBD1 as D (6 bases). The CDR3 spans 13 residues. Trimming stripped 10 bases from V and 1 base from J, with 13 bases between. From germline, CDR1 is MNHEY and CDR2 SVGAGI. In DNA form, the CDR3 reads TGTGCCACGGGGGGACACCGGAACACTGAAGCTTTCTTT. This codes for CATGGHRNTEAFF.

The CDR3 protein is CASSLGPGHQTPSTDTQYF. In nucleotides, the CDR3 is TGTGCCAGCAGCTTAGGTCCGGGACACCAAACTCCTAGCACAGATACGCAGTATTTT. The chain recombines TRBV7-6 with TRBJ2-3, with TRBD1 as a possible D gene (6 bases). CDR3 size: 19 residues. CDR1 and CDR2 (germline): SGHVS, FNYEAQ. Between the trimmed V and J ends, which lost 1 base and 0 bases, there was a span of 20 bases.

The chain joins TRBV28 to TRBJ1-5; 8 bases agree with TRBD1. Germline values: CDR1 MDHEN, CDR2 SYDVKM. The CDR3 totals 15 residues. Trimming at V came to 3 bases and at J to 6 bases, leaving 7 bases not matched to a gene. CDR3 DNA sequence: TGTGCCAGCAGTTTTAGCGGACAGGGAATTCAGCCCCAGCATTTT. This codes for CASSFSGQGIQPQHF.

For the CDR3, the DNA is TGTGCCAGCAGTGAGAGCGGGGTACAAGAGACCCAGTACTTC. Its protein is CASSESGVQETQYF. V usage is TRBV6-2 or TRBV6-3 and J usage is TRBJ2-5, with 7 bases matching TRBD2. V trimming: 5 bases; J trimming: 2 bases; junction bases outside the gene matches: 5. This CDR3 is 14 amino acids long. CDR1 is MNHEY and CDR2 is SVGEGT in the germline V gene.

The gene calls are TRBV6-5 and TRBJ2-5; the D gene is possibly TRBD2 (6 bases). The CDR3 is 14 amino acids. The germline V and J ends were trimmed by 6 bases and 2 bases, with 13 bases remaining between them. Per germline, CDR1 MNHEY and CDR2 SVGAGI. In DNA, the CDR3 is TGTGCCAGCAGGTGGACTACCGATCAAGAGACCCAGTACTTC. Amino acid sequence: CASRWTTDQETQYF.

This chain links TRBV11-2 with TRBJ1-3; D is unclear. The CDR3 is made up of 15 amino acids. Germline CDR1 and CDR2: SGHAT and FQNNGV. V dropped 5 bases and J dropped 0 bases, with 11 bases sitting between them. In DNA, the CDR3 is TGTGCCAGCAGCCAATCGATGAGCTCTGGAAACACCATATATTTT. This codes for CASSQSMSSGNTIYF.

The chain combines TRBV19 with TRBJ1-2, with 7 bases fitting TRBD1. Germline assignment: CDR1 LNHDA and CDR2 SQIVND (reference sequence). CDR3 length: 14 amino acids. V dropped 6 bases and J dropped 8; count of bases not matched to a gene: 12. The CDR3 coding sequence is TGTGCCAGTAGCCAACAGGGGCGGGGAAGAGGCTACACCTTC. Encoded protein: CASSQQGRGRGYTF.

V and J are TRBV5-1 and TRBJ1-2; no definite D call. CDR1 SGHRS and CDR2 YFSETQ come from the germline V gene. V lost 1 base, J lost 4 bases, and 11 bases lay in between. The length of the CDR3 is 14 residues. The CDR3 protein is CASSLSAILYGYTF. For the CDR3, the DNA is TGCGCCAGCAGCTTGAGCGCGATCCTCTATGGCTACACCTTC.

This chain joins TRBV3-1 (or the pseudogene TRBV3-2) and TRBJ1-5, with TRBD1 matching 7 bases. The V segment lost 2 bases and the J segment 3 bases; nucleotides outside the gene matches: 7. The CDR3 sequence is 16 residues long. The germline V gene encodes CDR1 LGHDT and CDR2 YNNKEL (reference sequence). CDR3 amino acids: CASSQNGQAHNQPQHF. The CDR3 nucleotides read TGTGCCAGCAGCCAAAATGGACAGGCACACAATCAGCCCCAGCATTTT.